The next 31 T cell receptor beta chains were all read from a single sample in a study of Tregs in tolerant kidney transplant recipients. Clones were sequenced by immunoSEQ multiplex PCR, and TCRdb holds only the in-frame ones, with some missing. Its clone listing holds around 2,600 clones. FACS sorting followed a 6-day coculture of CFSE-labeled recipient PBMCs with irradiated graft donor PBMCs. For these TCRs, the target antigens are not known. Source: CD8+ T cells from blood cultured with allogeneic cells, taken before the transplant. Receptor source: a human patient who received a combined kidney and bone marrow transplant.

This clone shows up as large by frequency. The read is 3 residues too short to cover the CDR3 end, so that end is filled in from the germline J gene. The chain is built from TRBV19 and TRBJ2-5; D call uncertain. This CDR3 comprises 19 residues. Trimming pared 4 bases from V and 3 bases from J, leaving 27 bases between. Germline CDR1 is LNHDA and CDR2 is SQIVND (reference sequence). The CDR3 reads CASSTRYLVEPKSEETQYF. The CDR3 DNA, read in part, is TGTGCCAGTAGTACGCGTTATTTGGTAGAACCCAAATCGGAAGAGACC.

About this clone: The CDR3 goes on 3 residues after the read ends, and that part is filled in from the germline J gene. The chain couples TRBV7-2 to TRBJ1-6, with 8 positions matching TRBD1. Germline-derived CDR1 and CDR2 are SGHTA and FQGNSA. This CDR3 is 15 amino acids long. V trimming: 4 bases; J trimming: 7 bases; junction bases outside the gene matches: 6. The CDR3 bases that were read are TGTGCCAGCAGCTCACGGACAGGGTTAAATTCACCC. Encoded protein: CASSSRTGLNSP. The whole CDR3 is CASSSRTGLNSPLHF.

This clone is labeled medium-sized based on frequency. The observed sequence ends 3 residues before the CDR3 terminus, with the missing tail filled in from the germline J gene. The rearrangement links TRBV7-8 to TRBJ1-5; no definite D call. Trimming shortened V by 0 bases and J by 0 bases, and 9 bases separated the two germline ends. The CDR3 covers 16 residues. The germline gives CDR1 SGHVS, CDR2 FQNEAQ. The CDR3 DNA, read in part, is TGTGCCAGCAGCTTAGCGGGCCGATATAGCAATCAGCCC. Its translation: CASSLAGRYSNQP. The CDR3 reads in full as CASSLAGRYSNQPQHF. The entire variable domain, with the rest obtained from reference TRBV7-8 and TRBJ1-5, is as follows: GAGVSQSPRYKVAKRGQDVALRCDPISGHVSLFWYQQALGQGPEFLTYFQNEAQLDKSGLPSDRFFAERPEGSVSTLKIQRTQQEDSAVYLCASSLAGRYSNQPQHFGDGTRLSIL.

Regarding this clone: Sequencing ends 3 residues short of the CDR3 end; the germline J gene provides the rest. The chain uses TRBV2 and TRBJ2-1, with D unclear. Germline CDR1 and CDR2: SNHLY and FYNNEI. This CDR3 is 15 amino acids long. V was shortened by 1 base and J by 3 bases, with 10 bases between the two germline ends. CDR3 bases read: TGTGCCAGCAGTGAAGGTTTGGCTTTCTACAATGAG. This encodes CASSEGLAFYNE. In full, the CDR3 reads CASSEGLAFYNEQFF. The whole variable domain, remainder taken from reference TRBV2 and TRBJ2-1, is EPEVTQTPSHQVTQMGQEVILRCVPISNHLYFYWYRQILGQKVEFLVSFYNNEISEKSEIFDDQFSVERPDGSNFTLKIRSTKLEDSAMYFCASSEGLAFYNEQFFGPGTRLTVL.

This clone is deemed medium-sized by its frequency. The read is 3 residues too short to cover the CDR3 end, so that end is filled in from the germline J gene. V usage is TRBV19 and J usage is TRBJ2-3; D is possibly TRBD2 (5 bases). This CDR3 comprises 16 residues. The germline V and J ends were trimmed by 4 bases and 4 bases, with 18 bases remaining between them. Germline CDR1 and CDR2: LNHDA and SQIVND (reference sequence). CDR3 residues: CASSRRVLLSSDTQYF. The sequenced part of the CDR3 DNA is TGTGCCAGTAGTAGGCGGGTCCTTTTGTCTTCAGATACG. Drawing the rest from reference TRBV19 and TRBJ2-3, the complete variable domain is DGGITQSPKYLFRKEGQNVTLSCEQNLNHDAMYWYRQDPGQGLRLIYYSQIVNDFQKGDIAEGYSVSREKKESFPLTVTSAQKNPTAFYLCASSRRVLLSSDTQYFGPGTRLTVL.

Points on this clone: The read ends 3 residues shy of where the CDR3 ends; the end is completed using the germline J gene. The chain links TRBV20-1 to TRBJ1-1; 7 positions agree with TRBD1. Germline CDR1 is DFQATT and CDR2 is SNEGSKA (reference sequence). Germline trimming cut 6 bases from V and 0 bases from J; bases unmatched to any gene: 13. The CDR3 length is 16 residues. This CDR3 is CSAKDYRGELNTEAFF. CDR3 bases read: TGCAGTGCAAAAGACTACAGGGGCGAACTGAACACTGAA.

With respect to this clone: The read ends 3 residues early relative to the CDR3; the germline J gene fills the gap. V usage is TRBV10-2 and J usage is TRBJ2-7, with 8 bases that match TRBD2. V dropped 3 bases and J dropped 6; count of bases not matched to a gene: 7. Germline CDR1 WSHSY, CDR2 SAAADI. The CDR3 is 14 residues long. The CDR3 reads CASSEVAGFSEQYF. The CDR3 bases that were read are TGCGCCAGCAGTGAAGTAGCGGGATTTTCCGAG.

This clone is identified as medium-sized from frequency. The CDR3 end lies 3 residues beyond the end of the read and is filled in from the germline J gene. The chain links TRBV7-8 to TRBJ1-6, with 8 bases fitting TRBD1. This CDR3 contains 16 residues. CDR1 is SGHVS and CDR2 is FQNEAQ in the germline V gene. V trimming: 2 bases; J trimming: 0 bases; junction bases outside the gene matches: 0. The covered CDR3 bases are TGTGCCAGCAGCTTAACAGGGGGCTCCTATAATTCACCC. As protein: CASSLTGGSYNSP. The entire CDR3 protein reads CASSLTGGSYNSPLHF. Looking up the rest from reference TRBV7-8 and TRBJ1-6 gives the full variable domain: GAGVSQSPRYKVAKRGQDVALRCDPISGHVSLFWYQQALGQGPEFLTYFQNEAQLDKSGLPSDRFFAERPEGSVSTLKIQRTQQEDSAVYLCASSLTGGSYNSPLHFGNGTRLTVT.

According to its frequency, this clone is medium-sized (0.01 to 0.1%). Coverage ceases 3 residues before the CDR3 finishes, and the germline J gene fills in the end. The V and J genes are TRBV29-1 and TRBJ1-2; 7 bases are shared with TRBD1. The CDR3 totals 11 residues. The junction had 2 bases not matched to a gene; V was cut back by 4 bases and J by 6 bases. CDR1 and CDR2 from the germline V gene are SQVTM and ANQGSEA. The CDR3 reads CSVGTGDGYTF. Partial CDR3 DNA: TGCAGCGTTGGTACAGGGGATGGC. The full variable domain, its missing parts supplied by reference TRBV29-1 and TRBJ1-2, is SAVISQKPSRDICQRGTSLTIQCQVDSQVTMMFWYRQQPGQSLTLIATANQGSEATYESGFVIDKFPISRPNLTFSTLTVSNMSPEDSSIYLCSVGTGDGYTFGSGTRLTVV.

CDR3: CASEAPADTQYF. The CDR3 bases that were read are TGTGCCAGCGAAGCCCCGGCAGATACG. The chain joins TRBV6-2 or TRBV6-3 to TRBJ2-3; no clear D. The CDR3 end is not reached by the read, which stops 3 residues before it; the germline J gene fills it in. The germline gives CDR1 MNHEY, CDR2 SVGEGT. V dropped 8 bases and J dropped 4 bases, with 10 bases sitting between them. This CDR3 comprises 12 residues.

Regarding this clone: The read stops 3 residues short of the end of the CDR3; the missing end is completed from the germline J gene. V and J are TRBV6-2 or TRBV6-3 and TRBJ2-3, with D perhaps matching TRBD2 (6 bases). The V and J ends lost 6 bases and 6 bases respectively, with 22 bases between them. The CDR3 runs to 16 residues. The germline CDR1 and CDR2 sequences are MNHEY and SVGEGT. CDR3 DNA (partial): TGTGCCAGCAGGGCCTTCGGGACTGGGGGTTCGGATACG. Its protein is CASRAFGTGGSDT. The full CDR3 protein reads CASRAFGTGGSDTQYF.

As concerns this clone: Coverage ceases 3 residues before the CDR3 finishes, and the germline J gene fills in the end. The rearrangement uses TRBV4-1 and TRBJ2-4; the D gene is possibly TRBD2 (5 bases). V lost 4 bases and J 0 bases, leaving 19 bases between the germline ends. Germline loops: CDR1 MGHRA, CDR2 YSYEKL. The CDR3 consists of 18 residues. This chain's CDR3 is CASSPRGFQDLAKNIQYF. The sequenced CDR3 bases are TGCGCCAGCAGCCCACGGGGATTCCAGGACCTAGCCAAAAACATT.

CDR3: CASSVLGGYTDTQYF. CDR3 DNA (partial): TGTGCCAGCAGCGTATTAGGCGGATACACAGATACG. The J gene is TRBJ2-3, the V gene TRBV9; D is unresolved. The read terminates 3 residues ahead of where the CDR3 ends, so the germline J gene completes it. Germline values: CDR1 SGDLS, CDR2 YYNGEE. Trimming took off 1 base at V and 2 bases at J, with 11 bases between the two ends. The CDR3 length is 15 residues.

A word on this clone: The read finishes 3 residues shy of the CDR3 end, and the germline J gene is used to complete it. The chain carries TRBV20-1 and TRBJ2-2, with 7 bases lining up with TRBD1. V dropped 3 bases and J dropped 3; count of bases not matched to a gene: 7. This CDR3 is built from 15 residues. The germline gives CDR1 DFQATT, CDR2 SNEGSKA (reference sequence). CDR3 DNA, as far as it was read: TGCAGTGCTAGTGGGGACAGCGGCGACACCGGGGAG. Translating it yields CSASGDSGDTGE. The whole CDR3 reads CSASGDSGDTGELFF.

Worth noting for this clone: The sequenced fragment ends 3 residues before the CDR3 boundary, so the rest is inferred from the germline J gene. This chain links TRBV5-8 with TRBJ2-7; 8 bases are a match to TRBD1. Per germline, CDR1 SGHTS and CDR2 YDEGEE. The length of the CDR3 is 15 residues. Trimming at V came to 4 bases and at J to 5 bases, leaving 11 bases not matched to a gene. Incomplete CDR3 DNA: TGTGCCAGCAGCCCACAGGGGGTAAATGGAGACGAG. This translates into CASSPQGVNGDE. The whole CDR3 reads CASSPQGVNGDEQYF.

According to its frequency, this clone is medium-sized. CDR3 region: CASSSRQGLNEKLFF. Partial CDR3 DNA: TGTGCCAGCAGCTCACGACAGGGCCTAAATGAAAAA. This sequence joins TRBV5-6 and TRBJ1-4, with 7 bases that match TRBD1. With the read ending 3 residues before the CDR3 end, the germline J gene is used to fill in that end. This CDR3 has 15 amino acids. The V segment lost 3 bases and the J segment 5 bases; nucleotides outside the gene matches: 7. Germline CDR1 SGHDT, CDR2 YYEEEE.

On this clone: The read halts 3 residues ahead of the CDR3 end, with the missing end drawn from the germline J gene. The chain is built from TRBV10-1 and TRBJ2-7, with D possibly matching TRBD1 (5 bases). Germline V gene data show CDR1 as WNHNN and CDR2 as SYGVQD (reference sequence). The V end lost 7 bases, the J end lost 0 bases, and 13 bases lay between the germline ends. The CDR3 is 14 amino acids. The chain's CDR3 is CASKKTVSSYEQYF. The sequenced part of the CDR3 DNA is TGCGCCAGCAAAAAGACAGTAAGCTCCTACGAG.

In regard to this clone: The CDR3 is cut off 3 residues early in the read; its end comes from the germline J gene. The chain combines TRBV19 with TRBJ2-1; D is unclear. The CDR3 has 12 amino acids. The V gene's germline CDR1 is LNHDA and CDR2 SQIVND (reference sequence). The V gene lost 4 bases and the J gene lost 6 bases, with 7 bases spanning the gap. CDR3: CASSNPRNEQFF. CDR3 bases read: TGTGCCAGTAGTAATCCCCGCAATGAG. Filled out from reference TRBV19 and TRBJ2-1, the complete variable domain reads DGGITQSPKYLFRKEGQNVTLSCEQNLNHDAMYWYRQDPGQGLRLIYYSQIVNDFQKGDIAEGYSVSREKKESFPLTVTSAQKNPTAFYLCASSNPRNEQFFGPGTRLTVL.

Note on this clone: The CDR3 end is not reached by the read, which stops 3 residues before it; the germline J gene fills it in. The chain joins TRBV27 to TRBJ2-3; maybe TRBD2 (5 bases). This CDR3 region has 13 residues. V lost 5 bases to trimming and J lost 3 bases, with 9 bases between them. In germline, CDR1 is MNHEY, CDR2 SMNVEV (reference sequence). CDR3 amino acids: CASSPRATDTQYF. The covered CDR3 bases are TGTGCCAGCAGTCCGAGGGCTACAGATACG.

This clone counts as medium-sized by frequency. CDR3 DNA (partial): TGTGCCAGCAGTTTAGGGTTGGGGGCCACTGAA. The encoded protein is CASSLGLGATE. The whole CDR3 sequence reads CASSLGLGATEAFF. The rearrangement links TRBV12-3 or TRBV12-4 to TRBJ1-1, with D tentatively TRBD1 (6 bases). The DNA ends 3 residues before the CDR3 does, and the rest of the CDR3 is filled in from the germline J gene. This CDR3 spans 14 amino acids. Trimming removed 1 base at V and 4 bases at J, with 10 bases between.

Judged by frequency, this clone is medium-sized. The observed sequence ends 3 residues before the CDR3 terminus, with the missing tail filled in from the germline J gene. The chain employs TRBV4-1 and TRBJ2-7, with 9 nucleotides matching TRBD1. CDR1 and CDR2 from the germline V gene are MGHRA and YSYEKL. The trim removed 1 base at V and 6 bases at J, leaving 7 bases unmatched. The CDR3 consists of 15 residues. The part of the CDR3 DNA that was read is TGCGCCAGCAGCCAAGGGGGACAGGGTGGCCGCGAG. Its translation: CASSQGGQGGRE. The CDR3, in full, reads CASSQGGQGGREQYF.

About this clone: The read ends 3 residues early relative to the CDR3; the germline J gene fills the gap. The chain is built from TRBV19 and TRBJ2-7, with no clear D. V dropped 1 base and J dropped 6 bases, with 7 bases sitting between them. This CDR3 has 12 amino acids. Germline V CDR1 and CDR2: LNHDA, SQIVND (reference sequence). The sequenced part of the CDR3 DNA is TGTGCCAGTAGTATAGGAGGTGCCGAG. Translation gives CASSIGGAE. The whole CDR3 is CASSIGGAEQYF.

For this clone: Read data end 3 residues before the CDR3 end; the end is taken from the germline J gene. The chain employs TRBV7-2 and TRBJ1-1; no clear D. Per the germline V gene, CDR1 is SGHTA and CDR2 is FQGNSA. The length of the CDR3 is 15 residues. V was cut by 2 bases and J by 4 bases, with 14 bases left in between. CDR3 loop: CASSLSPVMVTEAFF. The sequenced part of the CDR3 DNA is TGTGCCAGCAGCTTATCCCCAGTGATGGTCACTGAA.

This clone counts as medium-sized (0.01 to 0.1%) by frequency. Partial CDR3 DNA: TGTGCCAGCAGCCGTTTCCCCTCAGTTGGAAACACC. It encodes CASSRFPSVGNT. The whole CDR3 is CASSRFPSVGNTIYF. V is TRBV5-6 and J is TRBJ1-3; D is uncertain. Read sequence stops 3 residues before the CDR3 end, and the germline J gene provides the missing end. V lost 4 bases, J lost 3 bases, and 14 bases lay in between. The CDR3 has 15 residues. Per the germline V gene, CDR1 is SGHDT and CDR2 is YYEEEE.

For this clone: The sequence runs out 3 residues before the end of the CDR3; the remainder is reconstructed from the germline J gene. This rearrangement joins TRBV6-2 or TRBV6-3 to TRBJ2-1, with 9 bases matching TRBD2. V was pared by 2 bases and J by 3 bases, with 8 bases of the junction left unmatched. The germline CDR1 and CDR2 sequences are MNHEY and SVGEGT. The CDR3 spans 17 residues. Partial CDR3 DNA: TGTGCCAGCAGTTACACGGTAGCGGGAGTTTTCTACAATGAG. Its protein is CASSYTVAGVFYNE. The CDR3 as a whole reads CASSYTVAGVFYNEQFF.

This clone is deemed medium-sized (0.01 to 0.1%) by its frequency. From the germline J gene comes the end of the CDR3, since the read stops 3 residues before it. J is TRBJ1-5 and V is TRBV7-8; TRBD1 might be the D (5 bases). The V gene lost 0 bases and the J gene lost 6 bases, with 18 bases spanning the gap. The CDR3 runs 17 residues. Germline V gives CDR1 SGHVS, CDR2 FQNEAQ. CDR3 in amino acids: CASSLARGDTFGQPQHF. The DNA read from the CDR3 is TGTGCCAGCAGCTTAGCGCGGGGGGATACTTTTGGTCAGCCC.

About this clone itself: The CDR3 end lies 3 residues beyond the end of the read and is filled in from the germline J gene. The chain uses TRBV20-1 and TRBJ2-1; TRBD2 aligns across 8 bases. The CDR3 is 14 amino acids. Unmatched junction bases numbered 7, after V lost 2 bases and J lost 7 bases. The germline V gene has CDR1 DFQATT and CDR2 SNEGSKA (reference sequence). CDR3 protein: CSARPPGLANEQFF. Incomplete CDR3 DNA: TGCAGTGCTAGACCCCCAGGACTAGCAAATGAG.

Details on this clone: The CDR3 end falls 3 residues outside the read, so it is completed with the germline J gene. The rearrangement links TRBV10-2 to TRBJ2-7, with 13 bases aligning to TRBD2. V dropped 4 bases and J dropped 2; count of bases not matched to a gene: 8. Germline V lookup: CDR1 WSHSY, CDR2 SAAADI. The CDR3 is 17 residues long. The CDR3 sequence: CASSGAGLAGVTYEQYF. CDR3 DNA, as far as it was read: TGCGCCAGCAGTGGGGCTGGACTAGCGGGAGTTACCTACGAG.

Comments on this clone: The read gets to within 3 residues of the CDR3 end, and the germline J gene fills in the rest. The chain couples TRBV7-8 to TRBJ2-7; 10 bases match TRBD2. The V and J ends lost 5 bases and 2 bases, in that order; junction bases with no gene match: 6. CDR1 is SGHVS and CDR2 is FQNEAQ in the germline V gene. The CDR3 runs to 15 residues. The sequenced part of the CDR3 DNA is TGTGCCAGCAGCGGAAGCGGGAGGGAACCCTACGAG. This translates into CASSGSGREPYE. In full, the CDR3 reads CASSGSGREPYEQYF.

In the case of this clone: The CDR3 extends 3 residues past the end of the read, so its final part is completed from the germline J gene. This sequence joins TRBV7-2 and TRBJ2-1; TRBD2 agrees at 8 bases. After removal of 3 bases from V and 5 bases from J, the junction contained 6 bases not matched to a gene. Per germline, CDR1 SGHTA and CDR2 FQGNSA. The CDR3 is made up of 15 amino acids. The CDR3 DNA, read in part, is TGTGCCAGCAGCTTCGTCGCGGGGGGAAACAATGAG. Protein sequence: CASSFVAGGNNE. The entire CDR3 protein is CASSFVAGGNNEQFF. The full variable domain, completed using reference TRBV7-2 and TRBJ2-1, is GAGVSQSPSNKVTEKGKDVELRCDPISGHTALYWYRQSLGQGLEFLIYFQGNSAPDKSGLPSDRFSAERTGGSVSTLTIQRTQQEDSAVYLCASSFVAGGNNEQFFGPGTRLTVL.

Measured by frequency, this clone is medium-sized (0.01 to 0.1%). The CDR3 end lies 3 residues beyond the end of the read and is filled in from the germline J gene. This chain joins TRBV20-1 and TRBJ1-2, with no clear D. V was clipped by 0 bases and J by 4 bases, with 15 bases between them. Germline assignment: CDR1 DFQATT and CDR2 SNEGSKA (reference sequence). The CDR3 consists of 15 residues. The CDR3 loop is CSARDQREAGYGYTF. The DNA read from the CDR3 is TGCAGTGCTAGAGATCAAAGGGAGGCGGGCTATGGC.